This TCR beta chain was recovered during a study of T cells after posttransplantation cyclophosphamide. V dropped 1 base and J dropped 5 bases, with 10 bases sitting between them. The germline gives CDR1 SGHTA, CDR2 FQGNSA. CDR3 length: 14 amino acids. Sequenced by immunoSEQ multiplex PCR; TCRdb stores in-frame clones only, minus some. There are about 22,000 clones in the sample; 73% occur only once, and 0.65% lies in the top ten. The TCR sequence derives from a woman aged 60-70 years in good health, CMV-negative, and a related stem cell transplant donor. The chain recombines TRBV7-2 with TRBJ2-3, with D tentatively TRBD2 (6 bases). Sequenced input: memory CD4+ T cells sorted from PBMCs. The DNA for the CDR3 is TGTGCCAGCAGCTTAGGACTAGGTGGAGATACGCAGTATTTT. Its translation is CASSLGLGGDTQYF.